This passage covers 19 T cell receptor beta chains from one sample sequenced in a study of OX40 agonist ivuxolimab in advanced cancers. Assay: immunoSEQ multiplex PCR; the TCRdb copy retains only in-frame clones and omits some. This sample carries 65,000 to 80,000 clones, around 85% of them seen once, and the ten largest clones take over 1.5%. Sequencing used CD4+ or CD8+ T cells sorted from blood, obtained in a trial of the OX40 agonist ivuxolimab. The receptors here all came from an adult with an advanced solid tumor such as melanoma, head and neck, liver or kidney cancer.

This chain links TRBV18 with TRBJ2-5; D could derive from TRBD1 or TRBD2 (5 bases each). The V end lost 2 bases, the J end lost 3 bases, and 7 bases lay between the germline ends. Germline CDR1 KGHSH, CDR2 LQKENI. The CDR3 has 13 amino acids. The CDR3 bases are TGTGCCAGCTCACCAAGGGGAGAAGAGACCCAGTACTTC. Translating gives CASSPRGEETQYF.

This chain links TRBV30 with TRBJ1-3; D possibly corresponds to TRBD1 (6 bases). The CDR3 has 14 amino acids. V was shortened by 5 bases and J by 2 bases, with 13 bases between the two germline ends. Germline V lookup: CDR1 GTSNPN, CDR2 SVGIG (reference sequence). The CDR3 sequence is CAWGGGGTGNTIYF. The CDR3, as DNA: TGTGCCTGGGGGGGAGGGGGAACTGGAAACACCATATATTTT.

This clone appeared once. This chain links TRBV5-1 with TRBJ2-6; a possible D gene is TRBD1 (6 bases). Germline CDR1 is SGHRS and CDR2 is YFSETQ. The length of the CDR3 is 19 residues. The V end was cut by 0 bases, the J end by 0 bases, with 16 bases between. The CDR3 sequence is CASSLDHRVQSSGANVLTF. The CDR3 DNA is TGCGCCAGCAGCTTGGACCACAGGGTCCAGAGCTCTGGGGCCAACGTCCTGACTTTC.

This rearrangement joins TRBV30 to TRBJ2-3; maybe TRBD2 (6 bases). CDR1 GTSNPN and CDR2 SVGIG come from the germline V gene (reference sequence). The CDR3 is made up of 13 amino acids. V was clipped by 5 bases and J by 5 bases, with 14 bases between them. The CDR3 region has the DNA TGTGCCTGGCAGCGGAGGGAAAGAGATACGCAGTATTTT. Translated, it gives CAWQRRERDTQYF. The full variable domain, rest sourced from reference TRBV30 and TRBJ2-3, is SQTIHQWPATLVQPVGSPLSLECTVEGTSNPNLYWYRQAAGRGLQLLFYSVGIGQISSEVPQNLSASRPQDRQFILSSKKLLLSDSGFYLCAWQRRERDTQYFGPGTRLTVL.

The rearrangement joins TRBV18 to TRBJ2-7, with TRBD1 as a possible D gene (6 bases). Germline V lookup: CDR1 KGHSH, CDR2 LQKENI. V gave up 1 base and J gave up 2 bases, with 9 bases separating them. There are 14 residues in the CDR3. The CDR3 DNA sequence: TGTGCCAGCTCACCACGGACAGCCACCTACGAGCAGTACTTC. It is translated as CASSPRTATYEQYF.

The rearrangement links TRBV5-1 to TRBJ1-5; 8 nucleotides align to TRBD1. J gave up 3 bases and V 4 bases, and 6 bases lay outside the gene matches. There are 15 residues in the CDR3. The germline V gene has CDR1 SGHRS and CDR2 YFSETQ. The CDR3 loop reads CASSVTGAHNQPQHF. The CDR3 nucleotides are TGCGCCAGCAGCGTGACAGGGGCCCACAATCAGCCCCAGCATTTT.

The V and J genes are TRBV28 and TRBJ1-2, with 7 positions matching TRBD1. The V and J ends lost 5 bases and 2 bases, in that order; junction bases with no gene match: 2. There are 13 residues in the CDR3. Germline loops: CDR1 MDHEN, CDR2 SYDVKM. In nucleotides, the CDR3 is TGTGCCAGCAGTAACAGGGGAAACTATGGCTACACCTTC. Encoded protein: CASSNRGNYGYTF.

There are a few counts of this clone. The CDR3 coding sequence is TGTGCCAGCAGTACAGACAGAAACTATGGCTACACCTTC. It yields the protein CASSTDRNYGYTF. This chain links TRBV2 with TRBJ1-2; possibly TRBD1 for D (5 bases). The V gene lost 5 bases and the J gene lost 2 bases, with 9 bases spanning the gap. The CDR3 has 13 residues. CDR1 and CDR2 (germline): SNHLY, FYNNEI.

The chain has TRBV18 and TRBJ2-1; perhaps D is TRBD1 or TRBD2 (5 bases each). Germline V gives CDR1 KGHSH, CDR2 LQKENI. There are 14 residues in the CDR3. Trimming cost V 5 bases and J 4 bases, with 12 bases left between them. The CDR3 protein is CASSLGTGYNEQFF. The CDR3 region has the DNA TGTGCCAGCTCATTGGGGACGGGGTACAATGAGCAGTTCTTC.

The rearrangement uses TRBV7-2 and TRBJ2-3; 14 bases match TRBD2. V lost 6 bases, J lost 7 bases, and 18 bases stayed unmatched. This CDR3 spans 19 amino acids. Germline values: CDR1 SGHTA, CDR2 FQGNSA. Here the CDR3 DNA reads TGTGCCAGCAGTTCCGGGACAGGGGGGACTAGCGGGAGATGGAATACGCAGTATTTT. Translated, it gives CASSSGTGGTSGRWNTQYF.

The chain is built from TRBV5-5 and TRBJ2-7, with 10 bases aligning to TRBD1. CDR1 and CDR2 from the germline V gene are SGHKS and YYEKEE (reference sequence). The trim removed 3 bases at V and 3 bases at J, leaving 6 bases unmatched. This CDR3 is 15 amino acids long. As DNA, the CDR3 is TGTGCCAGCAGCTGGGACAGGGGAGGAGTCTACGAGCAGTACTTC. It encodes CASSWDRGGVYEQYF.

The chain carries TRBV5-1 and TRBJ2-1; TRBD2 matches at 13 bases. This CDR3 spans 17 amino acids. Per germline, CDR1 SGHRS and CDR2 YFSETQ. Trimming at V came to 2 bases and at J to 3 bases, leaving 5 bases not matched to a gene. The CDR3, as DNA: TGCGCCAGCAGCTTAGGACTAGCGGGAGTTTACTACAATGAGCAGTTCTTC. Translated, it gives CASSLGLAGVYYNEQFF. Full variable domain (rest looked up from reference TRBV5-1 and TRBJ2-1): KAGVTQTPRYLIKTRGQQVTLSCSPISGHRSVSWYQQTPGQGLQFLFEYFSETQRNKGNFPGRFSGRQFSNSRSEMNVSTLELGDSALYLCASSLGLAGVYYNEQFFGPGTRLTVL.

The J gene is TRBJ2-5, the V gene TRBV4-3; 9 positions match TRBD2. The ends lost 4 bases at V and 3 bases at J; junction bases unmatched: 15. CDR1 LGHNA and CDR2 YSLEER come from the germline V gene. The CDR3 is 18 residues long. The CDR3 spells CASSRIPGASGIKETQYF. CDR3 sequence (DNA): TGCGCCAGCAGCCGAATCCCTGGGGCTAGCGGGATCAAAGAGACCCAGTACTTC.

The CDR3, as DNA: TGTGCCAGCAGTCCGGGACTACAAAAAACACAAGAGACCCAGTACTTC. Encoded protein: CASSPGLQKTQETQYF. The rearrangement links TRBV27 to TRBJ2-5, with TRBD2 matching over 7 bases. The CDR3 sequence is 16 residues long. CDR1 and CDR2 from the germline V gene are MNHEY and SMNVEV (reference sequence). With V trimmed by 5 bases and J by 2 bases, 11 bases remained unmatched.

V gene TRBV9 combines with J gene TRBJ2-3; D uncertain. This CDR3 has 16 amino acids. Germline V gene data show CDR1 as SGDLS and CDR2 as YYNGEE. V was pared by 0 bases and J by 0 bases, with 11 bases between. The CDR3 is CASSVAGPGSTDTQYF. The CDR3 nucleotides are TGTGCCAGCAGCGTAGCTGGCCCCGGGAGCACAGATACGCAGTATTTT.

This clone was seen more than once but under ten times. J is TRBJ1-4 and V is TRBV5-4; D is unclear. V gave up 4 bases and J gave up 8 bases, with 12 bases separating them. Germline V gene lookup returns CDR1 SGHNT and CDR2 YYREEE (reference sequence). The CDR3 has 13 residues. The CDR3 nucleotides are TGTGCCAGCAGCGTCCAATTGGGGGAAAAACTGTTTTTT. It codes for CASSVQLGEKLFF.

As DNA, the CDR3 is TGTGCCAGCAGTTCCCCGGGACAGCCGCCCTTTGAGCAGTACTTC. Protein sequence: CASSSPGQPPFEQYF. The V gene is TRBV28, the J gene TRBJ2-7, with 7 bases lining up with TRBD1. After removal of 4 bases from V and 7 bases from J, the junction contained 13 bases not matched to a gene. Germline assignment: CDR1 MDHEN and CDR2 SYDVKM. CDR3 length equals 15 residues.

The chain uses TRBV2 and TRBJ2-3, with 7 bases matching TRBD2. The length of the CDR3 is 15 residues. From germline, CDR1 is SNHLY and CDR2 FYNNEI. V gave up 2 bases and J gave up 7 bases; unmatched junction bases: 9. CDR3 loop: CASSESTSFTHTQYF. As DNA, the CDR3 is TGTGCCAGCAGTGAATCGACTAGCTTCACTCATACGCAGTATTTT.

The V call is TRBV5-4, the J call TRBJ2-5; the D call may be TRBD1 or TRBD2 (5 bases each). CDR3 length: 13 residues. V gave up 9 bases and J gave up 2 bases, with 14 bases separating them. Germline V gene lookup returns CDR1 SGHNT and CDR2 YYREEE (reference sequence). For the CDR3, the DNA is TGTGCCACCGCAAGAGGGGCGCAAGAGACCCAGTACTTC. This gives the protein CATARGAQETQYF.